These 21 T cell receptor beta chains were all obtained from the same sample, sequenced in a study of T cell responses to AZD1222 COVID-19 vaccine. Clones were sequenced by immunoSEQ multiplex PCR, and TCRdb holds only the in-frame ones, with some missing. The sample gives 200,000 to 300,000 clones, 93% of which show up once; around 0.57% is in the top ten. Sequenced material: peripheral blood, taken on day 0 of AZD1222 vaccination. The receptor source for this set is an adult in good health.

Here the CDR3 reads CASRPGQGNTEAFF. The CDR3 DNA sequence: TGTGCCAGCAGACCGGGACAGGGTAACACTGAAGCTTTCTTT. The chain combines TRBV27 with TRBJ1-1; TRBD1 agrees at 9 bases. The CDR3 contains 14 residues. Germline CDR1 and CDR2: MNHEY and SMNVEV (reference sequence). The trim removed 6 bases at V and 2 bases at J, leaving 4 bases unmatched.

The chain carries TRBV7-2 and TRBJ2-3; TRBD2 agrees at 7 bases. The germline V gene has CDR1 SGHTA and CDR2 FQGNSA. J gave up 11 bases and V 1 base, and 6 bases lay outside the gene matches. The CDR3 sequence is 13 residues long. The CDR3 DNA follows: TGTGCCAGCAGCTTAGGGCGGGAGACCAAGCAGTATTTT. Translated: CASSLGRETKQYF.

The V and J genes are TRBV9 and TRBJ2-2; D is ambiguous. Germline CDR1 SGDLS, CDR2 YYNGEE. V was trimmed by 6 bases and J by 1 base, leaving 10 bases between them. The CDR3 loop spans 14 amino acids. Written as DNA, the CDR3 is TGTGCCAGCACCGCGTCGTGGAACACCGGGGAGCTGTTTTTT. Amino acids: CASTASWNTGELFF.

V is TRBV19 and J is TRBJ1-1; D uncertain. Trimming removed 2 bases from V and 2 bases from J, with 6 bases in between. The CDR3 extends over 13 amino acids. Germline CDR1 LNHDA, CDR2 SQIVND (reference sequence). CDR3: CASSISTNTEAFF. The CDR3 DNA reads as TGTGCCAGTAGTATATCGACAAACACTGAAGCTTTCTTT.

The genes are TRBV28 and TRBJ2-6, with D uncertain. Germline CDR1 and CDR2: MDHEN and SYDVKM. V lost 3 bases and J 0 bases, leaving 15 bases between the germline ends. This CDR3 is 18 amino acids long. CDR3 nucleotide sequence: TGTGCCAGCAGTTTGTCCGGGCCCGGAAGCTCTGGGGCCAACGTCCTGACTTTC. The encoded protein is CASSLSGPGSSGANVLTF.

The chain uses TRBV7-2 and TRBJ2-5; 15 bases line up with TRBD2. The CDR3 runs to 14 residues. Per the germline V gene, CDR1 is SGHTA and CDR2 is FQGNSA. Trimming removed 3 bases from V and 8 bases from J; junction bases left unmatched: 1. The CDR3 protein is CASSLGLAGGTQYF. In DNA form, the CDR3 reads TGTGCCAGCAGCTTGGGACTAGCGGGGGGCACCCAGTACTTC.

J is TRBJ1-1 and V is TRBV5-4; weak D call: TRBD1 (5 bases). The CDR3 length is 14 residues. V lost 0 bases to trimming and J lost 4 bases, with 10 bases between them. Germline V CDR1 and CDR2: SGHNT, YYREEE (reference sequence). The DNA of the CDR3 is TGTGCCAGCAGCTTGGACAGGCTGAGCACTGAAGCTTTCTTT. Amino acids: CASSLDRLSTEAFF. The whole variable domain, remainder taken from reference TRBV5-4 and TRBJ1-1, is ETGVTQSPTHLIKTRGQQVTLRCSSQSGHNTVSWYQQALGQGPQFIFQYYREEENGRGNFPPRFSGLQFPNYSSELNVNALELDDSALYLCASSLDRLSTEAFFGQGTRLTVV.

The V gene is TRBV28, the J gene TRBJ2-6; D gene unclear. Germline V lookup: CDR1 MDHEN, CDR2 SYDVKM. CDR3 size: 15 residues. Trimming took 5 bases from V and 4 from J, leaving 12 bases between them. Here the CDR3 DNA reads TGTGCCAGCAGTCCCTCGGGCCCCGGGGCCAACGTCCTGACTTTC. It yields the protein CASSPSGPGANVLTF.

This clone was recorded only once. CDR3 sequence reads: CASSPSGLDTGELFF. CDR3 DNA sequence: TGTGCCAGCTCACCTAGCGGCCTCGACACCGGGGAGCTGTTTTTT. V and J are TRBV18 and TRBJ2-2; a weak D match, TRBD2 (6 bases). Germline V lookup: CDR1 KGHSH, CDR2 LQKENI. This CDR3 contains 15 residues. Trimming stripped 3 bases from V and 3 bases from J, with 11 bases between.

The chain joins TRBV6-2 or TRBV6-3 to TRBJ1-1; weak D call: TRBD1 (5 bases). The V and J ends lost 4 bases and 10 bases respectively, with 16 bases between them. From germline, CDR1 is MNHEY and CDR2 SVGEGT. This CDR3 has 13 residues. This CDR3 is CASSFGGAGLAFF. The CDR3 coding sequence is TGTGCCAGCAGTTTCGGCGGGGCAGGGTTAGCTTTCTTT.

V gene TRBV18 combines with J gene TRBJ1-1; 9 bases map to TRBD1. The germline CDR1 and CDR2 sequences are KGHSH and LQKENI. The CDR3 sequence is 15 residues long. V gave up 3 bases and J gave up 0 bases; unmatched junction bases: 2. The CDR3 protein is CASSPRTGVNTEAFF. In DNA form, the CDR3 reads TGTGCCAGCTCACCCAGGACAGGGGTGAACACTGAAGCTTTCTTT.

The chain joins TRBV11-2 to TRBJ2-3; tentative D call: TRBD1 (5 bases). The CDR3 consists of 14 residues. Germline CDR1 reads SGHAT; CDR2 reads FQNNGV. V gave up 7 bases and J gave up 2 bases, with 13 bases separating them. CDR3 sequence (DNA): TGTGCCAGCATCCGCAGGGCTAACACAGATACGCAGTATTTT. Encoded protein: CASIRRANTDTQYF.

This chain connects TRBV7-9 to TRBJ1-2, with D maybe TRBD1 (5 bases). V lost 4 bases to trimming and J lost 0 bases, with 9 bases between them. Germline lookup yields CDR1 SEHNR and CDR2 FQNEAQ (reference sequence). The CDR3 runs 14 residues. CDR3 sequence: CASSWGESNYGYTF. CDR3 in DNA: TGTGCCAGCAGCTGGGGGGAATCTAACTATGGCTACACCTTC.

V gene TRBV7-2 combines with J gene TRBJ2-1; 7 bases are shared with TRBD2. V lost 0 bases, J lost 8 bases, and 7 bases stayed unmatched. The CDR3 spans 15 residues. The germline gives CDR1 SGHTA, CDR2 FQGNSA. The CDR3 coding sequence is TGTGCCAGCAGCTTAGCAAGCGGGGACCCCGATGAGCAGTTCTTC. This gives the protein CASSLASGDPDEQFF.

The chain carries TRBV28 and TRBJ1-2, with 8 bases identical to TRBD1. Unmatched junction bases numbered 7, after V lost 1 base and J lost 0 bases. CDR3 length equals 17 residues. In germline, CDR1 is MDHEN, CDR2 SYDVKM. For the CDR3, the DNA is TGTGCCAGCAGTTTATATCGCAGGGGGCCATCTAACTATGGCTACACCTTC. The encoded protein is CASSLYRRGPSNYGYTF.

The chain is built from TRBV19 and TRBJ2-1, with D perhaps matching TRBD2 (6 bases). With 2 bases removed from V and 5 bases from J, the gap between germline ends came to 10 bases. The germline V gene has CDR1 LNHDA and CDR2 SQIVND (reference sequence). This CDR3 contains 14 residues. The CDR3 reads CASSILARDNEQFF. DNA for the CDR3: TGTGCCAGTAGTATACTAGCGAGAGACAATGAGCAGTTCTTC.

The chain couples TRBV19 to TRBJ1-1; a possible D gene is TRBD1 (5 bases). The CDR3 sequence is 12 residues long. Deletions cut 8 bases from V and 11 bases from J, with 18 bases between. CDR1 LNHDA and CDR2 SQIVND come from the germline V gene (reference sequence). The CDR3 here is CASAPGRLGAFF. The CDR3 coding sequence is TGTGCCAGTGCCCCGGGACGGCTCGGTGCTTTCTTT.

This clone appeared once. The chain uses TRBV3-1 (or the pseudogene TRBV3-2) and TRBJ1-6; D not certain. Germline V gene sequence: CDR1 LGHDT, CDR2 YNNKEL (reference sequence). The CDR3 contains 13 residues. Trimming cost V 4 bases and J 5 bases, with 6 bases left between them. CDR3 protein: CASSPVNNSPLHF. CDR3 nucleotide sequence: TGTGCCAGCAGCCCGGTGAATAATTCACCCCTCCACTTT.

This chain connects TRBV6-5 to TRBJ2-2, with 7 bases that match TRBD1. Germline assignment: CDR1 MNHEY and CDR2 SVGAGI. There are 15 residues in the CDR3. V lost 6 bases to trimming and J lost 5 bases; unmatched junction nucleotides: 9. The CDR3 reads CASSPPTGRTGELFF. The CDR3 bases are TGTGCCAGCAGCCCCCCGACAGGGCGAACCGGGGAGCTGTTTTTT.

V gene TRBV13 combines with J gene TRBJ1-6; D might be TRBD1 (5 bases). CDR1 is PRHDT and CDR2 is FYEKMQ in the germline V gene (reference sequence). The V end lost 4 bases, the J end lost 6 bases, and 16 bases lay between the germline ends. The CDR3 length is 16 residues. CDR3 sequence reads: CASSSTVGGFNSPLHF. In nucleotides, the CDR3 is TGTGCCAGCAGCTCGACAGTTGGGGGTTTTAATTCACCCCTCCACTTT.

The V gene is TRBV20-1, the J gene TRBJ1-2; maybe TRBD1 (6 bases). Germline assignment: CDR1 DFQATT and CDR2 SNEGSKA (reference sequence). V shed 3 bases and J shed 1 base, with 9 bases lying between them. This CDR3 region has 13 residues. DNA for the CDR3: TGCAGTGCTAGTTTACAGGGTAACTATGGCTACACCTTC. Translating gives CSASLQGNYGYTF.